Reported below is one T cell receptor (beta chain). The data belong to a study of T cell responses to AZD1222 COVID-19 vaccine. For the study at large: Researchers grouped second doses given at about 4 or about 12 weeks into one pool.

The CDR3 runs 16 residues. CDR1 is SGHTA, CDR2 FQGNSA, per germline. The V end was cut by 1 base, the J end by 5 bases, with 17 bases between. The table came from immunoSEQ multiplex PCR; TCRdb's copy has only in-frame clones and leaves some out. The table records around 94,000 clones, about 86% of them present only once. The receptor was isolated from an adult in good health. The chain carries TRBV7-2 and TRBJ1-2; perhaps TRBD1 as D (6 bases). The specimen comprised peripheral blood, sampled on day 0 of AZD1222 vaccination. CDR3 nucleotide sequence: TGTGCCAGCAGCTTAGATGGGGGCAGGGCACTTTATGGCTACACCTTC. Its translation: CASSLDGGRALYGYTF.